The rows below give T cell receptor beta chains drawn from one sample of a study of early T cells in non-severe SARS-CoV-2 infection. From the 5' RACE reads, TCRdb called clonotypes with MiXCR, one entry per CDR3 protein. Of around 29,000 distinct CDR3 sequences in the sample, around 5% were seen once. Sequenced input: whole blood. All receptors derive from an adult who was a healthcare worker with PCR-confirmed SARS-CoV-2 infection or an uninfected control (not recorded which). The CDR3 runs from the conserved cysteine through the conserved F or W. Fields, in order: CDR3 DNA, CDR3 protein, V gene, clone size, J gene, CDR3 length, D gene. D genes are given only for firm matches. Only some rows state a clone size, as once, few, many or a class for expanded clones.

CDR3 DNA: TGTGCCAGCAGCTTAGGCAGGCCGGTCTTCTATGGCTACACCTTC; CDR3 protein: CASSLGRPVFYGYTF; V gene: TRBV5-6; clone size: many; J gene: TRBJ1-2; CDR3 length: 15; D gene: NA
CDR3 DNA: TGTGCCAGCAGCTTGCCTGGGAGCTCCTACGAGCAGTACTTC; CDR3 protein: CASSLPGSSYEQYF; V gene: TRBV5-4; clone size: few; J gene: TRBJ2-7; CDR3 length: 14; D gene: NA
CDR3 DNA: TGCAGTGCTGGACTAGCGGCCCGGTCCTACGAGCAGTACTTC; CDR3 protein: CSAGLAARSYEQYF; V gene: TRBV20-1; clone size: many; J gene: TRBJ2-7; CDR3 length: 14; D gene: TRBD2
CDR3 DNA: TGTGCCAGCAGTGAAGGGACGTTTAGCTCCTACGAGCAGTACTTC; CDR3 protein: CASSEGTFSSYEQYF; V gene: TRBV6-1; clone size: many; J gene: TRBJ2-7; CDR3 length: 15; D gene: NA
CDR3 DNA: TGCAGTGCTTCCCCGGGTGGGTACAATGAGCAGTTCTTC; CDR3 protein: CSASPGGYNEQFF; V gene: TRBV20-1; clone size: NA; J gene: TRBJ2-1; CDR3 length: 13; D gene: NA
CDR3 DNA: TGCGCCAGCAGCCAAGTTGCCGGGGATGGGACAGATACGCAGTATTTT; CDR3 protein: CASSQVAGDGTDTQYF; V gene: TRBV4-1; clone size: many; J gene: TRBJ2-3; CDR3 length: 16; D gene: NA
CDR3 DNA: TGTGCCAGCAGCTTAGTGGCTAGCTCCTACAATGAGCAGTTCTTC; CDR3 protein: CASSLVASSYNEQFF; V gene: TRBV11-3; clone size: many; J gene: TRBJ2-1; CDR3 length: 15; D gene: NA
CDR3 DNA: TGTGCCGCCATACCCCGGGACAGGGCGTGGAACACTGAAGCTTTCTTT; CDR3 protein: CAAIPRDRAWNTEAFF; V gene: TRBV6-1; clone size: many; J gene: TRBJ1-1; CDR3 length: 16; D gene: TRBD1
CDR3 DNA: TGCAGTGCTAATCAGAACTTTGGCTCTGGAAACACCATATATTTT; CDR3 protein: CSANQNFGSGNTIYF; V gene: TRBV20-1; clone size: many; J gene: TRBJ1-3; CDR3 length: 15; D gene: NA
CDR3 DNA: TGCGCCAGCAGCCAAGTACTAGGGCCCGAGACCCAGTACTTC; CDR3 protein: CASSQVLGPETQYF; V gene: TRBV4-1; clone size: many; J gene: TRBJ2-5; CDR3 length: 14; D gene: NA
CDR3 DNA: TGTGCCAGCAGCCTAGCGGGGGCAGGGCCTGATGAAGCTTTCTTT; CDR3 protein: CASSLAGAGPDEAFF; V gene: TRBV7-9; clone size: many; J gene: TRBJ1-1; CDR3 length: 15; D gene: NA
CDR3 DNA: TGTGCCAGCAGTCATACCGGGGACGACTACGAGCAGTACTTC; CDR3 protein: CASSHTGDDYEQYF; V gene: TRBV28; clone size: once; J gene: TRBJ2-7; CDR3 length: 14; D gene: NA
CDR3 DNA: TGTGCCAGCAGCACCCACGGGGGGGCAGTGAACACTGAAGCTTTCTTT; CDR3 protein: CASSTHGGAVNTEAFF; V gene: TRBV7-6; clone size: many; J gene: TRBJ1-1; CDR3 length: 16; D gene: NA
CDR3 DNA: TGTGCCAGTAGAGGCAGCCCAGTGTGGGCTAATGAGCAGTTCTTC; CDR3 protein: CASRGSPVWANEQFF; V gene: TRBV19; clone size: many; J gene: TRBJ2-1; CDR3 length: 15; D gene: NA
CDR3 DNA: TGTGCCAGCAGCTTAATCGCAGGGCCATCCTACGAGCAGTACTTC; CDR3 protein: CASSLIAGPSYEQYF; V gene: TRBV7-3; clone size: many; J gene: TRBJ2-7; CDR3 length: 15; D gene: NA
CDR3 DNA: TGCAGCGTCATCAGGGGAGACTATGGCTACACCTTC; CDR3 protein: CSVIRGDYGYTF; V gene: TRBV29-1; clone size: many; J gene: TRBJ1-2; CDR3 length: 12; D gene: NA
CDR3 DNA: TGTGCCAGCAGCTTGTTAGGGGGCGATCAGCCCCAGCATTTT; CDR3 protein: CASSLLGGDQPQHF; V gene: TRBV5-6; clone size: many; J gene: TRBJ1-5; CDR3 length: 14; D gene: TRBD1
CDR3 DNA: TGCGCCAGCAGTCCTGCGCCACAGGGGACTAATGAAAAACTGTTTTTT; CDR3 protein: CASSPAPQGTNEKLFF; V gene: TRBV5-1; clone size: medium-sized; J gene: TRBJ1-4; CDR3 length: 16; D gene: TRBD1
CDR3 DNA: TGCAGCGTGACGACGGGACCGAACGGGTACTTC; CDR3 protein: CSVTTGPNGYF; V gene: TRBV29-1; clone size: many; J gene: TRBJ2-5; CDR3 length: 11; D gene: NA
CDR3 DNA: TGTGCCAGCAGCGCGCGTAGCGGAGACTACGAGCAGTACTTC; CDR3 protein: CASSARSGDYEQYF; V gene: TRBV7-8; clone size: few; J gene: TRBJ2-7; CDR3 length: 14; D gene: NA
CDR3 DNA: TGTGCCAGCAGGGGACTAGCGGGAGTACAGGAGCAGTACTTC; CDR3 protein: CASRGLAGVQEQYF; V gene: TRBV25-1; clone size: many; J gene: TRBJ2-7; CDR3 length: 14; D gene: TRBD2
CDR3 DNA: TGTGCCATTCGGGACCCACAGCGGTACAATGAGCAGTTCTTC; CDR3 protein: CAIRDPQRYNEQFF; V gene: TRBV19; clone size: many; J gene: TRBJ2-1; CDR3 length: 14; D gene: NA
CDR3 DNA: TGTGCCAGCAGTTTGGGGCAGGGGCGCAGAGAGCAGTACTTC; CDR3 protein: CASSLGQGRREQYF; V gene: TRBV12-3/TRBV12-4; clone size: few; J gene: TRBJ2-7; CDR3 length: 14; D gene: NA
CDR3 DNA: TGTGCCAGCAGTTTATGGGGACAGGGGGGTGACGAGCAGTACTTC; CDR3 protein: CASSLWGQGGDEQYF; V gene: TRBV28; clone size: NA; J gene: TRBJ2-7; CDR3 length: 15; D gene: TRBD1
CDR3 DNA: TGCAGCGTTTTCACAGGGGGCTCTGGGGAGCAGTACTTC; CDR3 protein: CSVFTGGSGEQYF; V gene: TRBV29-1; clone size: many; J gene: TRBJ2-7; CDR3 length: 13; D gene: TRBD1
CDR3 DNA: TGTGCCAGCAGCCAAGCCAGGGACAGATCCGGGGAGCTGTTTTTT; CDR3 protein: CASSQARDRSGELFF; V gene: TRBV4-2; clone size: many; J gene: TRBJ2-2; CDR3 length: 15; D gene: TRBD1
CDR3 DNA: TGCAGTGCAATGACTAGCCCCGCACTTCTCCAGGAGACCCAGTACTTC; CDR3 protein: CSAMTSPALLQETQYF; V gene: TRBV20-1; clone size: medium-sized; J gene: TRBJ2-5; CDR3 length: 16; D gene: TRBD2
CDR3 DNA: TGTGCCACCGGAGGGACTGCGAACACCGGGGAGCTGTTTTTT; CDR3 protein: CATGGTANTGELFF; V gene: TRBV24-1; clone size: many; J gene: TRBJ2-2; CDR3 length: 14; D gene: NA
CDR3 DNA: TGTGCCAGCAGCGTAGGGGGGTCTCCCCTCCACTTT; CDR3 protein: CASSVGGSPLHF; V gene: TRBV9; clone size: many; J gene: TRBJ1-6; CDR3 length: 12; D gene: NA
CDR3 DNA: TGTGCCAGCAGCGTAGCGCCAGCGGGAGGTACCGGGGAGCTGTTTTTT; CDR3 protein: CASSVAPAGGTGELFF; V gene: TRBV9; clone size: many; J gene: TRBJ2-2; CDR3 length: 16; D gene: TRBD2
CDR3 DNA: TGTGCCAGCAGTTTATCACCAGGTCCGACGGAGGAGACCCAGTACTTC; CDR3 protein: CASSLSPGPTEETQYF; V gene: TRBV28; clone size: many; J gene: TRBJ2-5; CDR3 length: 16; D gene: NA
CDR3 DNA: TGTGCCAGCAGTTGGGACAGGGGGGCTAACGAGCAGTACTTC; CDR3 protein: CASSWDRGANEQYF; V gene: TRBV6-6; clone size: many; J gene: TRBJ2-7; CDR3 length: 14; D gene: TRBD1
CDR3 DNA: TGTGCCATCGGGCGGGAGGGCCGCTACGAGCAGTACTTC; CDR3 protein: CAIGREGRYEQYF; V gene: TRBV10-3; clone size: few; J gene: TRBJ2-7; CDR3 length: 13; D gene: TRBD2
CDR3 DNA: TGTGCCAGCAGTTTAACAGGGCTGAACACTGAAGCTTTCTTT; CDR3 protein: CASSLTGLNTEAFF; V gene: TRBV27; clone size: few; J gene: TRBJ1-1; CDR3 length: 14; D gene: NA
CDR3 DNA: TGTGCCAGCAGTGATAGGGGGGGGACCTACAATGAGCAGTTCTTC; CDR3 protein: CASSDRGGTYNEQFF; V gene: TRBV6-1; clone size: many; J gene: TRBJ2-1; CDR3 length: 15; D gene: NA
CDR3 DNA: TGTGCCACCGGGACTAGCACAGATACGCAGTATTTT; CDR3 protein: CATGTSTDTQYF; V gene: TRBV6-5; clone size: many; J gene: TRBJ2-3; CDR3 length: 12; D gene: NA
CDR3 DNA: TGCAGTGCCCCGGGACAGGGTAATGAAAAACTGTTTTTT; CDR3 protein: CSAPGQGNEKLFF; V gene: TRBV20-1; clone size: many; J gene: TRBJ1-4; CDR3 length: 13; D gene: TRBD1
CDR3 DNA: TGTGCCAGCAGTTACCCGGACCTCTACGAGCAGTACTTC; CDR3 protein: CASSYPDLYEQYF; V gene: TRBV6-2/TRBV6-3; clone size: few; J gene: TRBJ2-7; CDR3 length: 13; D gene: NA
CDR3 DNA: TGTGCCAGCAGCGTAGACCCCGGGTCCTACGAGCAGTACTTC; CDR3 protein: CASSVDPGSYEQYF; V gene: TRBV9; clone size: NA; J gene: TRBJ2-7; CDR3 length: 14; D gene: NA
CDR3 DNA: TGCAGTGCTAGAGGCCAAGGCCCGGGGACCCAGTACTTC; CDR3 protein: CSARGQGPGTQYF; V gene: TRBV20-1; clone size: many; J gene: TRBJ2-5; CDR3 length: 13; D gene: NA
CDR3 DNA: TGCAGCGTTGATACCCAGTACCAAGAGACCCAGTACTTC; CDR3 protein: CSVDTQYQETQYF; V gene: TRBV29-1; clone size: many; J gene: TRBJ2-5; CDR3 length: 13; D gene: NA
CDR3 DNA: TGTGCCAGCATTACAGTAGCGGGAGTGAGAGTTAGCGGGGAGCTGTTTTTT; CDR3 protein: CASITVAGVRVSGELFF; V gene: TRBV6-1; clone size: NA; J gene: TRBJ2-2; CDR3 length: 17; D gene: TRBD2
CDR3 DNA: TGTGCCACCAGCAGAGATCGAGGGACTTCTACAGATACGCAGTATTTT; CDR3 protein: CATSRDRGTSTDTQYF; V gene: TRBV15; clone size: many; J gene: TRBJ2-3; CDR3 length: 16; D gene: NA
CDR3 DNA: TGTGCCAGCAGCTTATACGAGATAAGCTCCTACAATGAGCAGTTCTTC; CDR3 protein: CASSLYEISSYNEQFF; V gene: TRBV11-2; clone size: many; J gene: TRBJ2-1; CDR3 length: 16; D gene: NA
CDR3 DNA: TGTGCCAGCAGTCAACGGGGAGGGTGGAAGGAAAAACTGTTTTTT; CDR3 protein: CASSQRGGWKEKLFF; V gene: TRBV6-5; clone size: many; J gene: TRBJ1-4; CDR3 length: 15; D gene: NA
CDR3 DNA: TGTGCCATTAGAGGGGGCTGGTATGGCTACACCTTC; CDR3 protein: CAIRGGWYGYTF; V gene: TRBV12-3/TRBV12-4; clone size: many; J gene: TRBJ1-2; CDR3 length: 12; D gene: TRBD1
CDR3 DNA: TGTGCCAGCAGCCCCACCTTGGGGACGGGGACCTACGAGCAGTACTTC; CDR3 protein: CASSPTLGTGTYEQYF; V gene: TRBV7-9; clone size: NA; J gene: TRBJ2-7; CDR3 length: 16; D gene: NA
CDR3 DNA: TGTGCCAGCAGTTACGGGGTAGCCGTAGAGGGGCAAGAGACCCAGTACTTC; CDR3 protein: CASSYGVAVEGQETQYF; V gene: TRBV6-5; clone size: many; J gene: TRBJ2-5; CDR3 length: 17; D gene: NA